The sequence of this T cell receptor (beta chain) was determined in a study of regulatory T cells in long-lasting Graves disease. The study's findings and limits: With persistent disease, TRBV28, TRBJ1-2 and TRBJ2-5 were the favored segments. Clonotypes that were public and shared totalled fewer than 3,500 in persistent patients versus 750 to 1,000 in new patients.

Construction of TCR beta libraries relied on iRepertoire HTBI primers and on Arm-PCR targeting CDR3 regions. As processed by the authors: 60 or so TRBV and about 15 TRBJ segments were identified across samples. TCRdb analysed the multiplex PCR reads with MiXCR anew, one entry per CDR3 protein. In this record, the V and J calls reflect TCRdb's handling and not the investigators' own analysis. The data contain some 430,000 distinct CDR3 sequences, about 22% of them singletons. The time point denotes: persistent/refractory GD, antithyroid drugs over 5 years with positive TRAb. PBMCs were the source of the RNA used for TCR sequencing. Germline assignment: CDR1 MDHEN and CDR2 SYDVKM. There are 17 residues in the CDR3. Germline trimming cut 4 bases from V and 6 bases from J; bases unmatched to any gene: 12. This clonotype was found many times. What it binds is not known.

The chain recombines TRBV28 with TRBJ1-5, with TRBD1 matching over 10 bases. The sequence was collected from a female donor with Graves disease. The sequencing here drew on peripheral blood mononuclear cells (PBMCs), taken when the disease was refractory, from a patient treated with antithyroid drugs. The CDR3 bases are TGTGCCAGCAGTTCCCCTCTCAGACAGGGGGCTATTCAGCCCCAGCATTTT. This translates into CASSSPLRQGAIQPQHF. The full variable domain, its missing parts supplied by reference TRBV28 and TRBJ1-5, is DVKVTQSSRYLVKRTGEKVFLECVQDMDHENMFWYRQDPGLGLRLIYFSYDVKMKEKGDIPEGYSVSREKKERFSLILESASTNQTSMYLCASSSPLRQGAIQPQHFGDGTRLSIL.